This T cell receptor beta chain is drawn from a study of neurological immune-mediated disorders. As for time point: longitudinal time-point 3. Remarks on this clonotype: A much larger clone sits a single nucleotide away, making a read error possible.

From the 5' RACE reads, TCRdb called clonotypes with MiXCR, one entry per CDR3 protein. The profile shows more than 95,000 distinct CDR3 sequences, under 14% of them singletons. The CDR3 consists of 17 residues. The V gene's germline CDR1 is DFQATT and CDR2 SNEGSKA (reference sequence). Trimming stripped 0 bases from V and 3 bases from J, with 20 bases between. This clonotype was sampled from a female donor with HTLV-1-associated myelopathy (HAM/TSP). The chain employs TRBV20-1 and TRBJ1-2; D gene unclear. Sample: PBMCs. The CDR3 nucleotides are TGCAGTGCTAGAGATCGGTCGGGAATAGGAGAGCACTATGGCTACACCTTC. Translating it yields CSARDRSGIGEHYGYTF.